Listed below are T cell receptor beta chains from one sample, sequenced in a study of preoperative IRX-2 immunotherapy in early breast cancer. Produced via immunoSEQ multiplex PCR; TCRdb's table is partial and in-frame only. The sample lists about 98,000 clones, 86% seen once, with under 2.5% in the top ten. This material consisted of tumor tissue, taken after IRX-2 immunotherapy. The receptors come from a human donor with breast cancer. The CDR3 runs from the conserved cysteine through the conserved F or W. D genes are given only for firm matches. The size entry is marked missing in some rows and otherwise reads once, few, many or a size class.

j_call,cdr3_length,v_call,clone_size,d_call,cdr3_nt,cdr3_aa
TRBJ2-7,14,TRBV5-1,NA,TRBD1,TGCGCCAGCAGCTCAGGACAGGGGGCTCTCGAGCAGTACTTC,CASSSGQGALEQYF
TRBJ1-2,14,TRBV18,NA,NA,TGTGCCAGCTCACCTATCGATCAGGGGCATGGCTACACCTTC,CASSPIDQGHGYTF
TRBJ1-5,13,TRBV30,NA,NA,TGTGCCTGGAGTAGTGGGAGAGATCAGCCCCAGCATTTT,CAWSSGRDQPQHF
TRBJ2-3,15,TRBV19,NA,TRBD1,TGTGCCAGTAGTTCTAACAGGGGATCCACAGATACGCAGTATTTT,CASSSNRGSTDTQYF
TRBJ2-7,14,TRBV18,NA,TRBD1,TGTGCCAGCTCAAATCGACAGGGGGCGGGCGAGCAGTACTTC,CASSNRQGAGEQYF
TRBJ1-2,17,TRBV18,NA,NA,TGTGCCAGCTCACTATTGAAGCTGGGCCCGGACCTCTATGGCTACACCTTC,CASSLLKLGPDLYGYTF
TRBJ2-7,14,TRBV7-6,NA,NA,TGTGCCAGCAGCTTTGCCGGTCCAGCCTACGAGCAGTACTTC,CASSFAGPAYEQYF
TRBJ2-7,15,TRBV27,NA,NA,TGTGCCACCAGTGATCTGACAGTTTCAACCTACGAGCAGTACTTC,CATSDLTVSTYEQYF
TRBJ2-1,13,TRBV6-8,NA,NA,TGTGCCAGCAGGGCCCTTCTAGGGAATGAGCAGTTCTTC,CASRALLGNEQFF
TRBJ1-4,16,TRBV7-1,few,TRBD1,TGTGCCAGCAGCTTACTGGAGGGGGCCTTAAATGAAAAACTGTTTTTT,CASSLLEGALNEKLFF
TRBJ2-7,13,TRBV7-8,once,NA,TGTGCCAGCAGCTTAAGTCAGAGCTACGAGCAGTACTTC,CASSLSQSYEQYF
TRBJ1-1,15,TRBV11-3,NA,NA,TGTGCCAGCAGCTTAGAACCCCAATTGAACACTGAAGCTTTCTTT,CASSLEPQLNTEAFF
TRBJ1-1,14,TRBV10-3,NA,NA,TGTGCCATCAGTGAGTCTGGCAGGATAAATGAAGCTTTCTTT,CAISESGRINEAFF
TRBJ2-3,17,TRBV18,NA,NA,TGTGCCAGCTCACCACCGACCCACTCGCGTAGCACAGATACGCAGTATTTT,CASSPPTHSRSTDTQYF
TRBJ1-5,15,TRBV28,once,TRBD1,TGTGCCAGCAGCTTGGGGACAGGGCGAAATCAGCCCCAGCATTTT,CASSLGTGRNQPQHF
TRBJ2-1,13,TRBV7-1,NA,NA,TGTGCCAGCAGCTTACCCCCCCTAGTTGAGCAGTTCTTC,CASSLPPLVEQFF
TRBJ2-2,15,TRBV5-1,NA,NA,TGCGCCAGCAGCTTGGGGTCCGCCTGGGCCGGGGAGCTGTTTTTT,CASSLGSAWAGELFF
TRBJ1-1,14,TRBV19,once,NA,TGTGCCAGTAGTATGGGAGGCCAAAGCACTGAAGCTTTCTTT,CASSMGGQSTEAFF
TRBJ1-2,15,TRBV11-3,once,TRBD1,TGTGCCAGCAGCCAGGGACAGGGGGCTAGCTATGGCTACACCTTC,CASSQGQGASYGYTF
TRBJ1-1,14,TRBV11-3,NA,NA,TGTGCCAGCAGGTGGGGGGGGCCGAACACTGAAGCTTTCTTT,CASRWGGPNTEAFF
TRBJ1-1,14,TRBV19,NA,NA,TGTGCCAGTAGCTCTGGACAGTTTAACACTGAAGCTTTCTTT,CASSSGQFNTEAFF
TRBJ2-3,14,TRBV15,NA,TRBD1,TGTGCCACCAGCAAGGGACAGGGTACGGATACGCAGTATTTT,CATSKGQGTDTQYF
TRBJ1-5,15,TRBV18,NA,NA,TGTGCCAGCTCACCACGCGGGCAGAGCAATCAGCCCCAGCATTTT,CASSPRGQSNQPQHF
TRBJ2-7,15,TRBV11-3,NA,TRBD1,TGTGCCAGCAGTCGCGGGACAGGGTTAGCTCACGAGCAGTACTTC,CASSRGTGLAHEQYF
TRBJ2-1,11,TRBV12-5,NA,NA,TGTGCCAGCACACTTCTCCGTGAGCAGTTCTTC,CASTLLREQFF
TRBJ2-2,18,TRBV2,once,TRBD2,TGTGCCAGCGTTAGGCGCGGGACTAGCGGGAAGAACACCGGGGAGCTGTTTTTT,CASVRRGTSGKNTGELFF
TRBJ1-2,15,TRBV11-3,once,NA,TGTGCCAGCAGCCTTTGGACGGATCGAAACTATGGCTACACCTTC,CASSLWTDRNYGYTF
TRBJ2-7,12,TRBV2,NA,NA,TGTGCCAGCAGGTGGCAGGGGGGCGAGCAGTACTTC,CASRWQGGEQYF
TRBJ1-4,14,TRBV5-1,NA,NA,TGCGCCAGCAGCTTGTTTGGGTCGGATGAAAAACTGTTTTTT,CASSLFGSDEKLFF
TRBJ2-7,15,TRBV5-1,NA,NA,TGCGCCAGCAGCTTGGGACCAGGTGAGGCCTACGAGCAGTACTTC,CASSLGPGEAYEQYF
TRBJ1-1,14,TRBV19,NA,NA,TGTGCCAGTCGATCGCGGGGGGGAGGGACTGAAGCTTTCTTT,CASRSRGGGTEAFF
TRBJ2-5,13,TRBV29-1,NA,NA,TGCAGCGTTGAACGGGCAGACCAAGAGACCCAGTACTTC,CSVERADQETQYF
TRBJ1-5,17,TRBV19,once,NA,TGTGCCAGTAGTATTCCCCTACCGGACACCGGAAATCAGCCCCAGCATTTT,CASSIPLPDTGNQPQHF
TRBJ1-6,18,TRBV23-1,NA,TRBD1,TGCGCCAGCAGCCAGGCAACCGGGACAGGGGGCCATAATTCACCCCTCCACTTT,CASSQATGTGGHNSPLHF
TRBJ2-7,14,TRBV11-3,once,TRBD1,TGTGCTAGCAGCTCGGACGGGACAGGCAACGAGCAGTACTTC,CASSSDGTGNEQYF
TRBJ2-5,14,TRBV6-8,NA,TRBD1,TGTGCCAGCAGTGGACAGGGGGCTGGGGAGACCCAGTACTTC,CASSGQGAGETQYF
TRBJ2-7,15,TRBV30,NA,TRBD1,TGTGCCTGGAGTGGCGGACAGGGGAGCTCCTACGAGCAGTACTTC,CAWSGGQGSSYEQYF
TRBJ1-6,16,TRBV18,NA,NA,TGTGCCAGCTCACTTACGGACAGCTCCTATAATTCACCCCTCCACTTT,CASSLTDSSYNSPLHF
TRBJ1-3,13,TRBV5-2,NA,NA,TGTGCCAGCAGCTCCTCTTGGGGAAACACCATATATTTT,CASSSSWGNTIYF
TRBJ2-1,13,TRBV29-1,NA,NA,TGCAGCGTTGGTAGGCGATCCTACAATGAGCAGTTCTTC,CSVGRRSYNEQFF
TRBJ2-3,14,TRBV19,NA,NA,TGTGCCAGTAGTACCGAGGGTCAGGGGGATACGCAGTATTTT,CASSTEGQGDTQYF
TRBJ1-5,15,TRBV15,NA,TRBD1,TGTGCCACCAGCAGTGAGGGACAGCTCCGTCAGCCCCAGCATTTT,CATSSEGQLRQPQHF
TRBJ1-1,14,TRBV5-1,once,NA,TGCGCCAGCAGCTTGGATCTTTACGGGGTTGAAGCTTTCTTT,CASSLDLYGVEAFF
TRBJ2-1,15,TRBV14,NA,NA,TGTGCCAGCAGCCAAGTTGGGAGTGCCTACAATGAGCAGTTCTTC,CASSQVGSAYNEQFF
TRBJ1-2,14,TRBV28,NA,NA,TGTGCCAGCAGTTTGTCAGGTCGGAACTATGGCTACACCTTC,CASSLSGRNYGYTF
TRBJ1-4,14,TRBV5-1,NA,NA,TGCGCCAGCAGCTTGGCCGCGTCTGCCGAAAAACTGTTTTTT,CASSLAASAEKLFF
TRBJ1-1,15,TRBV30,NA,NA,TGTGCCTGGAGTAATGGCTTGAGGCCTAACACTGAAGCTTTCTTT,CAWSNGLRPNTEAFF
TRBJ1-4,14,TRBV29-1,NA,NA,TGCAGCGTAAAGGGAGGGAGAACTAATGAAAAACTGTTTTTT,CSVKGGRTNEKLFF
TRBJ1-2,16,TRBV29-1,NA,NA,TGCAGCGGACAAGAAGGCCGGAGGGAAGCTAACTATGGCTACACCTTC,CSGQEGRREANYGYTF
TRBJ2-1,15,TRBV6-8,NA,NA,TGTGCCAGCAGTAGGGGGACGGGCTCCTACAATGAGCAGTTCTTC,CASSRGTGSYNEQFF